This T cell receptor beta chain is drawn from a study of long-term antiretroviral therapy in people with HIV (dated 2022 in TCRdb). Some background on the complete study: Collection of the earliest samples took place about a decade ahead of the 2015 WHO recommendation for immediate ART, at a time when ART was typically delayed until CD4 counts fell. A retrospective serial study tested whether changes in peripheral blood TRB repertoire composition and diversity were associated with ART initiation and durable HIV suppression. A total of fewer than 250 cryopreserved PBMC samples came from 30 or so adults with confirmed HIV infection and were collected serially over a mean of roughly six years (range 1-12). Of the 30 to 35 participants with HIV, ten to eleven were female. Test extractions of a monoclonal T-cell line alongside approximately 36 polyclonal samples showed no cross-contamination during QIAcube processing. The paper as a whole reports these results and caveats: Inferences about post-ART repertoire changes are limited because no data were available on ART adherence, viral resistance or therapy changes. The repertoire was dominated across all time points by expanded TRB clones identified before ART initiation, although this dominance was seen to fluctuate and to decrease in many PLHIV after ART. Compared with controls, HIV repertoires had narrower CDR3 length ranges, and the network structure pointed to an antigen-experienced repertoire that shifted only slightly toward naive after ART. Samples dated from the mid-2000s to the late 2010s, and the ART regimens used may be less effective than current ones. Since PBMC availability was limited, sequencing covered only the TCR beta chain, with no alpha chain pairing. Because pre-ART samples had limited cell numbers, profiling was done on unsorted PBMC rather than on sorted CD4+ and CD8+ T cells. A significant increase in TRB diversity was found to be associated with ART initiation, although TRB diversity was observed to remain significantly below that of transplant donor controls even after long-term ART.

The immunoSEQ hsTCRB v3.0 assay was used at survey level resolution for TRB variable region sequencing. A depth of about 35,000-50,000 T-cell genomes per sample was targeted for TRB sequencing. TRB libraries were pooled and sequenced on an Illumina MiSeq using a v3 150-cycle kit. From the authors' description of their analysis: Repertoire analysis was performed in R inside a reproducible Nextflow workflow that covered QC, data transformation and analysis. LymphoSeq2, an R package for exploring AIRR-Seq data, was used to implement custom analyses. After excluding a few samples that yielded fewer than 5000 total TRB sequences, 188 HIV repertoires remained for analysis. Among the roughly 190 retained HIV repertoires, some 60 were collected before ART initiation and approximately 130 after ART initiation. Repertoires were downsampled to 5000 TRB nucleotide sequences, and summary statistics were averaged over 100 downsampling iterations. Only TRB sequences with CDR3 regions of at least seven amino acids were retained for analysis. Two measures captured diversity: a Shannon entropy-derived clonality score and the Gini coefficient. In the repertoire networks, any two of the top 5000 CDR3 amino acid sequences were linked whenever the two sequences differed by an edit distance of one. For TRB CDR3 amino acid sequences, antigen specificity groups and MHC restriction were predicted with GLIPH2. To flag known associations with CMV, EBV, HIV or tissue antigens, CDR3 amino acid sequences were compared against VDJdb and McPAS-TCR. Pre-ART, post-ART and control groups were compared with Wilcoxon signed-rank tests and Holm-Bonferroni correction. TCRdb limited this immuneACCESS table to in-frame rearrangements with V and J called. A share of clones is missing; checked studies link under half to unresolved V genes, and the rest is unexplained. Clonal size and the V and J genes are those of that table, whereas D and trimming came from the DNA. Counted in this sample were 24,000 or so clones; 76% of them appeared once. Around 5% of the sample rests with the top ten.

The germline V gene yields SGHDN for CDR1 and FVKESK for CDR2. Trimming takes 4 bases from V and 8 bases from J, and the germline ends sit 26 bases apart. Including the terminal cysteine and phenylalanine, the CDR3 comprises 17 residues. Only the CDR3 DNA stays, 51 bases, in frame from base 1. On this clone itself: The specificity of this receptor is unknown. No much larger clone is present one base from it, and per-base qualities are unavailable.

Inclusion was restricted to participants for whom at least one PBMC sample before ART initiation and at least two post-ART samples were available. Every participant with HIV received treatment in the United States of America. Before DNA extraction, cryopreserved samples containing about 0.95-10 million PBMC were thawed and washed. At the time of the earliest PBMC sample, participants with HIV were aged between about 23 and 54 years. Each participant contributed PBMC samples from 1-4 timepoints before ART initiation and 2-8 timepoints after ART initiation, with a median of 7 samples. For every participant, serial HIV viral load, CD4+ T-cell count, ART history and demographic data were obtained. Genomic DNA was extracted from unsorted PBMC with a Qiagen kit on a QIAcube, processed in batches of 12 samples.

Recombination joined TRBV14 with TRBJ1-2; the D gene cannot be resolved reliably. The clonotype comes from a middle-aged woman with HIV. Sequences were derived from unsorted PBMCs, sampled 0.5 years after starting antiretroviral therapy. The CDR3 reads CASSRQTAEYGIRGYTF. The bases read TGTGCCAGCAGCCGGCAGACTGCCGAGTACGGAATTAGGGGCTACACCTTC.